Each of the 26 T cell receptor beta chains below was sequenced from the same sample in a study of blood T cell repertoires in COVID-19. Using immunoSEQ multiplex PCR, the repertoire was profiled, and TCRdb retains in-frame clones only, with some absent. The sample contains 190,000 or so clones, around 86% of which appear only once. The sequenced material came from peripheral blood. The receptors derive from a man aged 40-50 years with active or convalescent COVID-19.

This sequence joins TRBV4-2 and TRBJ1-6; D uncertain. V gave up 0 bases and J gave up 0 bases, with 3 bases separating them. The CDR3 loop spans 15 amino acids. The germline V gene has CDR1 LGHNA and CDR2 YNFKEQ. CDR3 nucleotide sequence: TGTGCCAGCAGCCAAGATTACTCCTATAATTCACCCCTCCACTTT. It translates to CASSQDYSYNSPLHF.

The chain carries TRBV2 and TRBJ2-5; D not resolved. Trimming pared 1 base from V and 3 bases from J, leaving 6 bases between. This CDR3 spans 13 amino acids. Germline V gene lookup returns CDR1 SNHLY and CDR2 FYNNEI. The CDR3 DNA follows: TGTGCCAGCAGTGAAGATCGGGAAGAGACCCAGTACTTC. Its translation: CASSEDREETQYF.

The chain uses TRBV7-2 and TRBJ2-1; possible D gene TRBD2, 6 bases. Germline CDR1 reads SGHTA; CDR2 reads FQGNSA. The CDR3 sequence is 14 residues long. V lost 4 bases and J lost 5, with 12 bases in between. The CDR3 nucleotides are TGTGCCAGCAGCTCCCTCGGGGGACACAATGAGCAGTTCTTC. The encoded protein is CASSSLGGHNEQFF. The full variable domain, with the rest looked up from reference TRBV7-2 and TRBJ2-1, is GAGVSQSPSNKVTEKGKDVELRCDPISGHTALYWYRQSLGQGLEFLIYFQGNSAPDKSGLPSDRFSAERTGGSVSTLTIQRTQQEDSAVYLCASSSLGGHNEQFFGPGTRLTVL.

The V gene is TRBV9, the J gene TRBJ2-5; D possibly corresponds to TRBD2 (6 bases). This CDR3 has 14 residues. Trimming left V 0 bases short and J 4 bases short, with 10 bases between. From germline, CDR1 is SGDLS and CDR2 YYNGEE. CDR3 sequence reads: CASSVGSGGETQYF. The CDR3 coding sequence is TGTGCCAGCAGCGTAGGATCCGGGGGAGAGACCCAGTACTTC.

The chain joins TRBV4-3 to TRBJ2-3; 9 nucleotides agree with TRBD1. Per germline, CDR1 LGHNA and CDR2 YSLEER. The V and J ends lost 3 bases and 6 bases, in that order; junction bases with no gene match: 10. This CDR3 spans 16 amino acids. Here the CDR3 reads CASSQDRGAEGDTQYF. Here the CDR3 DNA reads TGCGCCAGCAGCCAGGACAGGGGCGCTGAAGGGGATACGCAGTATTTT.

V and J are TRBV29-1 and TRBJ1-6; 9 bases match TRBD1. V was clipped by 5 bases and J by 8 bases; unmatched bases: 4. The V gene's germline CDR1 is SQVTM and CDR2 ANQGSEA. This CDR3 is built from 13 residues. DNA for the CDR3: TGCAGCGTTCGGCGGACAGGGGATTCACCCCTCCACTTT. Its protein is CSVRRTGDSPLHF.

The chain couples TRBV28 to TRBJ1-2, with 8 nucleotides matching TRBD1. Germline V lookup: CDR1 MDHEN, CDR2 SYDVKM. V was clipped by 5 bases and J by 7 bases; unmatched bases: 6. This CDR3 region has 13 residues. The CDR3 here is CASSLTGGIGYTF. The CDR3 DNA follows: TGTGCCAGCAGTCTTACAGGGGGAATTGGCTACACCTTC.

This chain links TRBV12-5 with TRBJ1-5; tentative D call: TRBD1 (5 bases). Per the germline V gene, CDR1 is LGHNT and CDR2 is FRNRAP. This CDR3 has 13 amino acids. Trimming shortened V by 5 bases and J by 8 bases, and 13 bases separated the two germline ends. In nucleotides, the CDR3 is TGTGCTAGTGGTGGGAGGGGTTTTGAGCCCCAGCATTTT. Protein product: CASGGRGFEPQHF.

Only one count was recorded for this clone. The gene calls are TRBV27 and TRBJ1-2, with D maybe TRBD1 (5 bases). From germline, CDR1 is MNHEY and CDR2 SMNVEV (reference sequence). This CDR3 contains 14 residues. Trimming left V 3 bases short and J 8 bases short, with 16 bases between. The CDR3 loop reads CASSLQGAGVGYTF. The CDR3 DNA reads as TGTGCCAGCAGTTTGCAAGGGGCCGGTGTGGGCTACACCTTC.

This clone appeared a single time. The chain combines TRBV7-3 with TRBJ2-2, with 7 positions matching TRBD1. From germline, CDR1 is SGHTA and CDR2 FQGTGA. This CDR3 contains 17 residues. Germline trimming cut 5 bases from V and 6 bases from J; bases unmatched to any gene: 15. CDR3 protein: CASSPRSAGGYPGELFF. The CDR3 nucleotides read TGTGCCAGCAGCCCGCGGTCGGCAGGGGGATACCCCGGGGAGCTGTTTTTT.

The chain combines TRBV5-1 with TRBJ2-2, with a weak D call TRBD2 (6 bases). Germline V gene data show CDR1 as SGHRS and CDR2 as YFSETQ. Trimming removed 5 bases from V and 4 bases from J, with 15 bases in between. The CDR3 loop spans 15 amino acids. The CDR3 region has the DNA TGCGCCAGCAGACTATCAGTCGGGGGCACCGGGGAGCTGTTTTTT. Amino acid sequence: CASRLSVGGTGELFF.

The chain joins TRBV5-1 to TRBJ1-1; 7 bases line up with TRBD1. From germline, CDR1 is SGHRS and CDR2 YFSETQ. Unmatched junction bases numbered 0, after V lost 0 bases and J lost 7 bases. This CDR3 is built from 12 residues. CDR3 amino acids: CASSLAGGEAFF. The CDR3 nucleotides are TGCGCCAGCAGCTTGGCAGGGGGTGAAGCTTTCTTT. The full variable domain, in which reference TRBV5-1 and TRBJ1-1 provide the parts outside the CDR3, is KAGVTQTPRYLIKTRGQQVTLSCSPISGHRSVSWYQQTPGQGLQFLFEYFSETQRNKGNFPGRFSGRQFSNSRSEMNVSTLELGDSALYLCASSLAGGEAFFGQGTRLTVV.

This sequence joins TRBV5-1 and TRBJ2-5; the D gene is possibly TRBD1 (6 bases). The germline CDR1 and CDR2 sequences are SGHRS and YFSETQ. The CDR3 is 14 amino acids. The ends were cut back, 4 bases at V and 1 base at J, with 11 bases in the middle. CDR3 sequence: CASSPWDIQETQYF. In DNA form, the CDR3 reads TGCGCCAGCAGCCCCTGGGACATCCAAGAGACCCAGTACTTC.

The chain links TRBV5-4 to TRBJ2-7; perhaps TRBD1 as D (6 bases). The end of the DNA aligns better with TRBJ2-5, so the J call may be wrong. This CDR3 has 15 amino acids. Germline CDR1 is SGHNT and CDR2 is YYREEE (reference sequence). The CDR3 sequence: CASSLPRTAQETQYF. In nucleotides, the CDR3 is TGTGCCAGCAGCTTGCCTAGGACAGCCCAAGAGACCCAGTACTTC.

DNA for the CDR3: TGTGCCAGCAGTTTAGACAGGGCCTGGGAGCAGTACTTC. It translates to CASSLDRAWEQYF. V and J are TRBV28 and TRBJ2-7; 7 bases agree with TRBD1. There are 13 residues in the CDR3. Germline assignment: CDR1 MDHEN and CDR2 SYDVKM. V was pared by 2 bases and J by 7 bases, with 5 bases of the junction left unmatched.

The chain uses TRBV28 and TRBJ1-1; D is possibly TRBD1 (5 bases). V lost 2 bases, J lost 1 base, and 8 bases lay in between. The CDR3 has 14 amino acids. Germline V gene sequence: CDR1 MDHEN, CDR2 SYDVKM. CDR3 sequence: CASSLTTGNTEAFF. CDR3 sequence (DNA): TGTGCCAGCAGTTTAACCACAGGGAACACTGAAGCTTTCTTT. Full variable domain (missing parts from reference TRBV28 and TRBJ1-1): DVKVTQSSRYLVKRTGEKVFLECVQDMDHENMFWYRQDPGLGLRLIYFSYDVKMKEKGDIPEGYSVSREKKERFSLILESASTNQTSMYLCASSLTTGNTEAFFGQGTRLTVV.

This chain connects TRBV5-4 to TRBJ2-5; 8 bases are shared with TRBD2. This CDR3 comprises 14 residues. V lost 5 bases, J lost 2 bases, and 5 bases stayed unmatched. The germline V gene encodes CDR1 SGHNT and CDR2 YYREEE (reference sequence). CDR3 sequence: CASSLAGPQETQYF. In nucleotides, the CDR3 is TGTGCCAGCAGTTTAGCGGGGCCTCAAGAGACCCAGTACTTC.

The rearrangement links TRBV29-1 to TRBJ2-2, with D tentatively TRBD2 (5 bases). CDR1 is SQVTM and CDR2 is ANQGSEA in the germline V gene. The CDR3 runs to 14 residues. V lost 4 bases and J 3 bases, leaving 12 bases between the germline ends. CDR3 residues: CSVGVIGDTGELFF. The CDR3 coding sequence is TGCAGCGTTGGGGTGATCGGGGACACCGGGGAGCTGTTTTTT.

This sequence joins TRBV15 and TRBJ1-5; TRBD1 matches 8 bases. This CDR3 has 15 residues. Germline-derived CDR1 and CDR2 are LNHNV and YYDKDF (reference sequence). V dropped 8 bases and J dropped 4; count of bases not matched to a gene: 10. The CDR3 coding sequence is TGTGCCACCCGGGAGGACAGGGTAGGAAATCAGCCCCAGCATTTT. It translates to CATREDRVGNQPQHF. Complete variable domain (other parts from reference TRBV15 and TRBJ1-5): DAMVIQNPRYQVTQFGKPVTLSCSQTLNHNVMYWYQQKSSQAPKLLFHYYDKDFNNEADTPDNFQSRRPNTSFCFLDIRSPGLGDTAMYLCATREDRVGNQPQHFGDGTRLSIL.

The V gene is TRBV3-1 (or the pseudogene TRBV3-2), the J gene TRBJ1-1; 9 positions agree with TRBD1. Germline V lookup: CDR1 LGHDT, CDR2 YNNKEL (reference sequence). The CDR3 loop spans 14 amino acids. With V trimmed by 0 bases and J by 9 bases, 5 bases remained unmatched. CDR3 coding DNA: TGTGCCAGCAGCCAAGATCGGACAGGGGATCAAGCTTTCTTT. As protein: CASSQDRTGDQAFF.

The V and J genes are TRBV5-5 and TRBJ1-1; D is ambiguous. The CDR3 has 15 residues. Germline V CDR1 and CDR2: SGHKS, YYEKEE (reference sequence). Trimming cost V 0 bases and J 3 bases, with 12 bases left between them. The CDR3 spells CASSLEAGPHTEAFF. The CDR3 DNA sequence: TGTGCCAGCAGCTTGGAGGCTGGGCCTCACACTGAAGCTTTCTTT.

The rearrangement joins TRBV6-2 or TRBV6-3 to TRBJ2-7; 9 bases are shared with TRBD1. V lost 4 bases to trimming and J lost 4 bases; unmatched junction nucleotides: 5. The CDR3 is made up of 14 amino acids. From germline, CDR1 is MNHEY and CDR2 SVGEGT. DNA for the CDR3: TGTGCCAGCAGTTGGACAGGGGACCCTTACGAGCAGTACTTC. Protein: CASSWTGDPYEQYF.

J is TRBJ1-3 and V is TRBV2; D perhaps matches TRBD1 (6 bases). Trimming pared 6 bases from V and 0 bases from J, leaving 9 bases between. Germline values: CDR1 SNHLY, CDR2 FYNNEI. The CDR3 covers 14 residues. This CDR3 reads CASSVTGSGNTIYF. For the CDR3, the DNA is TGTGCCAGCAGCGTGACAGGCTCTGGAAACACCATATATTTT.

In DNA form, the CDR3 reads TGTGCCAGCCAAGACAGGGCCGCGCAGGCCCAGCATTTT. This codes for CASQDRAAQAQHF. V is TRBV19 and J is TRBJ1-5; 7 positions agree with TRBD1. Losses at the gene ends were 9 bases for V and 11 bases for J; bases not matched to a gene: 13. This CDR3 region has 13 residues. Per germline, CDR1 LNHDA and CDR2 SQIVND (reference sequence). Supplemented by reference TRBV19 and TRBJ1-5, the full variable domain reads DGGITQSPKYLFRKEGQNVTLSCEQNLNHDAMYWYRQDPGQGLRLIYYSQIVNDFQKGDIAEGYSVSREKKESFPLTVTSAQKNPTAFYLCASQDRAAQAQHFGDGTRLSIL.

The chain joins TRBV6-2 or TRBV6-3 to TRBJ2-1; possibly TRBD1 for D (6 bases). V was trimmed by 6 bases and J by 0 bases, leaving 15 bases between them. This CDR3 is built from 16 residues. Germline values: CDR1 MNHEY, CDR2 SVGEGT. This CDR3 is CASSDWGHSSYNEQFF. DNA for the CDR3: TGTGCCAGCAGCGATTGGGGGCACAGCTCCTACAATGAGCAGTTCTTC.

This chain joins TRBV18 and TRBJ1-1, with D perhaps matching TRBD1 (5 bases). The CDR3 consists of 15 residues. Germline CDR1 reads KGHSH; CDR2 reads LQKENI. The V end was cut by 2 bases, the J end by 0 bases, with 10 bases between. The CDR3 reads CASSPNGGMNTEAFF. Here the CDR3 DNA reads TGTGCCAGCTCACCAAATGGGGGGATGAACACTGAAGCTTTCTTT.